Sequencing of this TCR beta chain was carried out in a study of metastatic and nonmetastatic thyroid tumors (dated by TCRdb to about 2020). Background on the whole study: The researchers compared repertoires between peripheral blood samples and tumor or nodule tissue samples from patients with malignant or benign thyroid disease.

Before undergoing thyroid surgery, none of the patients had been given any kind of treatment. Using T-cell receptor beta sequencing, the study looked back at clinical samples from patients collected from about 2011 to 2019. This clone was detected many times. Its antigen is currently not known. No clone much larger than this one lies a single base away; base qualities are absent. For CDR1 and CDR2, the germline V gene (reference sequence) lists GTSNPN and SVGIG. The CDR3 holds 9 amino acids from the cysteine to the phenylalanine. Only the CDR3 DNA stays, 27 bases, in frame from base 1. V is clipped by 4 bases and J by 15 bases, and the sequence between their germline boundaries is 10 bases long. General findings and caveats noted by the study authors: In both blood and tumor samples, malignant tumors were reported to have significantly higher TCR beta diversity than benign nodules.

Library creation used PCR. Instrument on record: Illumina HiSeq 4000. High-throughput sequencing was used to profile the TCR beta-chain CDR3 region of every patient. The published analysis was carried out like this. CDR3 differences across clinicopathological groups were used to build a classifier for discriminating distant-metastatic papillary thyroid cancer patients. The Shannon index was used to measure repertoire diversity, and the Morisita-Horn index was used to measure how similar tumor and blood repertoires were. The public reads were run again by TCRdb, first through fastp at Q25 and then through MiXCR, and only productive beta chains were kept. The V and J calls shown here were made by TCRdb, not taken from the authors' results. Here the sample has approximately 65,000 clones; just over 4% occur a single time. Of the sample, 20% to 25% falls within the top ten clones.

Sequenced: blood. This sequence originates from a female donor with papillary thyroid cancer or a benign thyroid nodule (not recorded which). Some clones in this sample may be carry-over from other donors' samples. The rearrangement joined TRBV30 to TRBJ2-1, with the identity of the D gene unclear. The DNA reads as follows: TGTGCCTGGACCCTCTCCCCGTTCTTC. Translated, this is CAWTLSPFF.